The T cell receptor beta chain described here comes from a study of blood T cell repertoires in COVID-19. Here immunoSEQ multiplex PCR was the method, and the copy in TCRdb shows in-frame clones only, minus some. The profile shows around 160,000 clones, about 80% of them singletons. CDR3 length: 15 amino acids. Germline lookup yields CDR1 SGHAT and CDR2 FQNNGV. Trimming took 4 bases from V and 2 from J; bases not matched to a gene: 5. The TCR was taken from a woman in her sixties who had recovered from COVID-19. Sequencing was carried out using PBMCs or T cells enriched from blood (not recorded which). The chain has TRBV11-2 and TRBJ2-3; TRBD1 matches 8 bases. The CDR3 loop reads CASSSGQGPTDTQYF. The CDR3, as DNA: TGTGCCAGCAGCTCCGGACAGGGTCCCACAGATACGCAGTATTTT.